The 31 T cell receptor beta chains below come from one sample, sequenced in a study of cytomegalovirus exposure and HLA in healthy donors. PCR employed 60 Vbeta and 13 Jbeta primers. Sequencing used immunoSEQ multiplex PCR; TCRdb keeps in-frame clones, though not all of them. Here the sample spans over 150,000 clones, roughly 80% being singletons. Source material: PBMCs. The receptors come from a human donor in good health.

This clone came up a few times. The chain carries TRBV6-5 and TRBJ2-2; D might be TRBD1 (6 bases). The CDR3 runs 15 residues. The V and J ends lost 5 bases and 5 bases respectively, with 15 bases between them. CDR1 is MNHEY and CDR2 is SVGAGI in the germline V gene. CDR3 sequence: CASSRKGQLTGELFF. CDR3 coding DNA: TGTGCCAGCAGTCGAAAAGGACAGCTTACCGGGGAGCTGTTTTTT.

The chain is built from TRBV6-5 and TRBJ1-5; 8 bases agree with TRBD1. The CDR3 spans 14 residues. CDR1 and CDR2 (germline): MNHEY, SVGAGI. V lost 7 bases, J lost 2 bases, and 4 bases stayed unmatched. CDR3 protein: CASTQGAGNQPQHF. The DNA of the CDR3 is TGTGCCAGCACCCAGGGGGCAGGCAATCAGCCCCAGCATTTT.

The CDR3 is CAISLFGGANEQFF. The CDR3 DNA is TGTGCCATCAGCCTTTTTGGGGGGGCCAATGAGCAGTTCTTC. V gene TRBV10-3 combines with J gene TRBJ2-1; D is possibly TRBD2 (7 bases). The CDR3 runs to 14 residues. V lost 6 bases to trimming and J lost 6 bases, with 15 bases between them. Per germline, CDR1 ENHRY and CDR2 SYGVKD.

The table lists this clone with a count of one. The chain carries TRBV9 and TRBJ1-1; 7 bases map to TRBD1. Germline V CDR1 and CDR2: SGDLS, YYNGEE. After removal of 2 bases from V and 9 bases from J, the junction contained 16 bases not matched to a gene. CDR3 length: 16 residues. The CDR3 bases are TGTGCCAGCAGCGTGGACAGGTCCCCCGATCCACTGAAAGCTTTCTTT. It yields the protein CASSVDRSPDPLKAFF.

The CDR3 DNA reads as TGCGCCAGCAAGGCTAGTCAAACCCACGAGCAGTACTTC. This translates into CASKASQTHEQYF. This chain joins TRBV10-2 and TRBJ2-7; D call uncertain. The CDR3 contains 13 residues. The ends were cut back, 7 bases at V and 5 bases at J, with 15 bases in the middle. Germline V gene lookup returns CDR1 WSHSY and CDR2 SAAADI.

The rearrangement links TRBV7-2 to TRBJ2-3, with 10 bases lining up with TRBD2. Germline V lookup: CDR1 SGHTA, CDR2 FQGNSA. Germline trimming cut 5 bases from V and 4 bases from J; bases unmatched to any gene: 12. The CDR3 is made up of 17 amino acids. This CDR3 is CASSPRGSGGLADTQYF. The CDR3 region has the DNA TGTGCCAGCAGCCCTCGGGGTAGCGGGGGGCTGGCAGATACGCAGTATTTT.

This clone was counted a few times. The chain couples TRBV6-1 to TRBJ2-7; the match to TRBD2 covers 12 bases. The J segment lost 2 bases and the V segment lost 5 bases, leaving 4 bases of the junction unmatched. The germline V gene has CDR1 MNHNS and CDR2 SASEGT. The CDR3 runs to 15 residues. The CDR3 protein is CASSKLAGGAYEQYF. The CDR3, as DNA: TGTGCCAGCAGTAAACTAGCGGGGGGCGCCTACGAGCAGTACTTC.

A single count supports this clone. This sequence joins TRBV5-4 and TRBJ2-1; D is undetermined. Germline loops: CDR1 SGHNT, CDR2 YYREEE (reference sequence). Trimming took 3 bases from V and 5 from J, leaving 3 bases between them. This CDR3 spans 11 amino acids. The CDR3 coding sequence is TGTGCCAGCAGCTCTGACAATGAGCAGTTCTTC. Amino acids: CASSSDNEQFF.

This chain joins TRBV6-1 and TRBJ2-1; D might be TRBD1 (6 bases). Germline CDR1 reads MNHNS; CDR2 reads SASEGT. Deletions cut 6 bases from V and 2 bases from J, with 8 bases between. This CDR3 has 13 amino acids. The CDR3 region is CASRRDTYNEQFF. DNA of the CDR3: TGTGCCAGCAGGAGGGACACCTACAATGAGCAGTTCTTC.

This clone was detected only once. The chain has TRBV5-8 and TRBJ2-3; 10 bases are shared with TRBD2. The V gene's germline CDR1 is SGHTS and CDR2 YDEGEE. The CDR3 has 17 amino acids. The V gene end was trimmed by 0 bases and the J gene end by 3 bases; junction bases not matched to a gene: 7. CDR3 sequence (DNA): TGTGCCAGCAGCTTGGGGATCGCTAGCGGGGGAACAGATACGCAGTATTTT. It encodes CASSLGIASGGTDTQYF.

The chain employs TRBV6-5 and TRBJ2-2, with D tentatively TRBD1 (6 bases). V dropped 5 bases and J dropped 1 base, with 11 bases sitting between them. The V gene's germline CDR1 is MNHEY and CDR2 SVGAGI. CDR3 length equals 15 residues. The CDR3 nucleotides read TGTGCCAGCAGTCCCGGACAGATGAACACCGGGGAGCTGTTTTTT. This codes for CASSPGQMNTGELFF.

J is TRBJ2-2 and V is TRBV19; D gene unclear. The ends were cut back, 6 bases at V and 0 bases at J, with 11 bases in the middle. The CDR3 loop spans 15 amino acids. The germline V gene encodes CDR1 LNHDA and CDR2 SQIVND (reference sequence). CDR3 amino acids: CASRAEYANTGELFF. The CDR3 nucleotides read TGTGCCAGTAGGGCGGAATACGCGAACACCGGGGAGCTGTTTTTT.

V usage is TRBV6-6 and J usage is TRBJ2-1; 8 bases line up with TRBD2. CDR1 and CDR2 from the germline V gene are MNHNY and SVGAGI (reference sequence). This CDR3 region has 15 residues. Trimming took 3 bases from V and 4 from J; bases not matched to a gene: 5. CDR3 DNA sequence: TGTGCCAGCAGTTATGTGCGGGGGGCATACAATGAGCAGTTCTTC. Translating it yields CASSYVRGAYNEQFF.

This clone showed up just a few times. CDR3 DNA: TGTGCCAGTAGTATTTTGCAGGGGATTCGCGCACCCCTCCACTTT. Its translation: CASSILQGIRAPLHF. The V and J genes are TRBV19 and TRBJ1-6, with D possibly matching TRBD1 (6 bases). V shed 3 bases and J shed 11 bases, with 17 bases lying between them. CDR3 length: 15 residues. The germline gives CDR1 LNHDA, CDR2 SQIVND (reference sequence).

This chain joins TRBV7-9 and TRBJ2-7, with 7 positions matching TRBD1. V lost 5 bases, J lost 6 bases, and 7 bases stayed unmatched. CDR3 size: 13 residues. Germline lookup yields CDR1 SEHNR and CDR2 FQNEAQ (reference sequence). The CDR3 here is CASSKTGQGEQYF. CDR3 sequence (DNA): TGTGCCAGCAGCAAGACAGGGCAGGGCGAGCAGTACTTC.

This clone was seen a handful of times. V is TRBV25-1 and J is TRBJ1-1; D is perhaps TRBD1 (6 bases). Germline values: CDR1 MGHDK, CDR2 SYGVNS. The V end lost 6 bases, the J end lost 4 bases, and 18 bases lay between the germline ends. The CDR3 consists of 15 residues. CDR3 nucleotides: TGTGCCAGCAGCCCAAACCCAGGGGTTATCACTGAAGCTTTCTTT. The encoded protein is CASSPNPGVITEAFF.

The chain couples TRBV6-5 to TRBJ1-1, with TRBD1 as a possible D gene (5 bases). Germline V lookup: CDR1 MNHEY, CDR2 SVGAGI. The CDR3 length is 14 residues. Between the trimmed V and J ends, which lost 2 bases and 3 bases, there was a span of 10 bases. The CDR3 region has the DNA TGTGCCAGCAGTTACGGGGGAGGATACACTGAAGCTTTCTTT. It codes for CASSYGGGYTEAFF.

The V gene is TRBV25-1, the J gene TRBJ1-1; 8 bases fit TRBD1. CDR1 and CDR2 from the germline V gene are MGHDK and SYGVNS. With V trimmed by 3 bases and J by 7 bases, 10 bases remained unmatched. The CDR3 totals 15 residues. The CDR3 DNA reads TGTGCCAGCAGTGACTGGGACAGGAGGACAGATGAAGCTTTCTTT. It translates to CASSDWDRRTDEAFF.

This chain connects TRBV19 to TRBJ1-5; D is possibly TRBD1 (5 bases). Trimming cost V 5 bases and J 4 bases, with 12 bases left between them. This CDR3 region has 14 residues. Germline loops: CDR1 LNHDA, CDR2 SQIVND (reference sequence). The DNA for the CDR3 is TGTGCCAGTAGTGATATGGGGGGGAATCAGCCCCAGCATTTT. Its translation: CASSDMGGNQPQHF.

The V call is TRBV25-1, the J call TRBJ2-3, with a weak D call TRBD2 (6 bases). The CDR3 loop spans 17 amino acids. V dropped 7 bases and J dropped 0 bases, with 20 bases sitting between them. Germline assignment: CDR1 MGHDK and CDR2 SYGVNS. In DNA, the CDR3 is TGTGCCAGCATCGACTGGGAGGCGAGCGGGAGCACAGATACGCAGTATTTT. It translates to CASIDWEASGSTDTQYF.

The rearrangement uses TRBV19 and TRBJ2-7; TRBD1 matches at 8 bases. The CDR3 is 14 residues long. After removal of 4 bases from V and 1 base from J, the junction contained 3 bases not matched to a gene. Per germline, CDR1 LNHDA and CDR2 SQIVND (reference sequence). CDR3 DNA sequence: TGTGCCAGTAGTACCAGGACAGGGTCCTACGAGCAGTACTTC. Its translation: CASSTRTGSYEQYF.

This clone was recorded only once. The chain is built from TRBV4-1 and TRBJ2-7; the match to TRBD2 covers 12 bases. CDR3 size: 15 residues. V lost 1 base to trimming and J lost 6 bases; unmatched junction nucleotides: 4. Germline V lookup: CDR1 MGHRA, CDR2 YSYEKL. In DNA, the CDR3 is TGCGCCAGCAGCCAAGCCCTGGGACTAGCGGGCGAGCAGTACTTC. This encodes CASSQALGLAGEQYF.

The chain carries TRBV9 and TRBJ1-1; no firm D call. The CDR3 is 11 residues long. Between the trimmed V and J ends, which lost 6 bases and 4 bases, there was a span of 7 bases. Germline loops: CDR1 SGDLS, CDR2 YYNGEE. CDR3 sequence (DNA): TGTGCCAGCACCCGCGGCACTGAAGCTTTCTTT. Protein product: CASTRGTEAFF.

The V gene is TRBV10-3, the J gene TRBJ2-7; D might be TRBD2 (5 bases). V was trimmed by 6 bases and J by 5 bases, leaving 11 bases between them. Germline CDR1 ENHRY, CDR2 SYGVKD. The CDR3 extends over 12 amino acids. The CDR3 spells CAISPTRDEQYF. The DNA for the CDR3 is TGTGCCATCAGCCCGACGCGGGACGAGCAGTACTTC.

This clone was seen a handful of times. The genes are TRBV28 and TRBJ1-1; D unclear. CDR3 size: 12 residues. The ends were cut back, 3 bases at V and 3 bases at J, with 5 bases in the middle. Germline lookup yields CDR1 MDHEN and CDR2 SYDVKM. The CDR3 DNA reads TGTGCCAGCAGTTTCCGGGACACTGAAGCTTTCTTT. It yields the protein CASSFRDTEAFF.

The chain carries TRBV5-1 and TRBJ2-1; TRBD1 aligns across 12 bases. The CDR3 sequence is 15 residues long. The germline V gene encodes CDR1 SGHRS and CDR2 YFSETQ. The V segment lost 0 bases and the J segment 8 bases; nucleotides outside the gene matches: 3. CDR3 DNA sequence: TGCGCCAGCAGCTTGGAGGGGACAGGGGGCTATGAGCAGTTCTTC. This gives the protein CASSLEGTGGYEQFF.

The rearrangement uses TRBV5-6 and TRBJ2-3; D perhaps matches TRBD1 (6 bases). Looked up from germline, CDR1 is SGHDT and CDR2 is YYEEEE. With 4 bases removed from V and 4 bases from J, the gap between germline ends came to 19 bases. The CDR3 totals 16 residues. Here the CDR3 reads CASSPRRTVVPDTQYF. The CDR3 bases are TGTGCCAGCAGCCCTCGCCGGACAGTTGTCCCAGATACGCAGTATTTT.

This rearrangement joins TRBV7-9 to TRBJ2-4; TRBD1 aligns across 8 bases. In germline, CDR1 is SEHNR, CDR2 FQNEAQ (reference sequence). This CDR3 is 15 amino acids long. The V gene end was trimmed by 5 bases and the J gene end by 4 bases; junction bases not matched to a gene: 7. In DNA form, the CDR3 reads TGTGCCAGCAGCCCTCTGACAGGGGTAAAAAACATTCAGTACTTC. It specifies CASSPLTGVKNIQYF.

The V call is TRBV4-3, the J call TRBJ1-1, with D hard to call. V was clipped by 0 bases and J by 4 bases, with 15 bases between them. CDR1 LGHNA and CDR2 YSLEER come from the germline V gene. This CDR3 has 16 residues. The CDR3 sequence: CASSQDPPPGATEAFF. CDR3 DNA sequence: TGCGCCAGCAGCCAAGACCCACCCCCCGGAGCCACTGAAGCTTTCTTT.

The J gene is TRBJ2-7, the V gene TRBV5-1, with TRBD1 matching over 8 bases. The CDR3 sequence is 15 residues long. The trim removed 0 bases at V and 5 bases at J, leaving 7 bases unmatched. CDR1 and CDR2 (germline): SGHRS, YFSETQ. The CDR3 loop is CASSLAQGAINEQYF. The CDR3 region has the DNA TGCGCCAGCAGCTTGGCGCAGGGGGCGATCAACGAGCAGTACTTC.

This clone was detected once. The chain combines TRBV6-5 with TRBJ1-2; D perhaps matches TRBD1 (6 bases). Germline V gene lookup returns CDR1 MNHEY and CDR2 SVGAGI. Trimming left V 8 bases short and J 5 bases short, with 12 bases between. This CDR3 spans 12 amino acids. The CDR3, as DNA: TGTGCCAGCTTGGACAGCTTTTATGGCTACACCTTC. Translated, it gives CASLDSFYGYTF.